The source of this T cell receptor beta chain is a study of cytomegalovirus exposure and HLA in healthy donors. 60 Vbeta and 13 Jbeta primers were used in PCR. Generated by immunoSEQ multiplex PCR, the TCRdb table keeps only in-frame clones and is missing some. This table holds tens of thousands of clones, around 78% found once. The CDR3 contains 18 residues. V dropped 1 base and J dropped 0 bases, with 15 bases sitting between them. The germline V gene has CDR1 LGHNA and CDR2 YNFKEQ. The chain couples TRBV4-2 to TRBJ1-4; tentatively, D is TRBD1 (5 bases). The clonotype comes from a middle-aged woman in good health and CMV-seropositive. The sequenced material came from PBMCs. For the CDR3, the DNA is TGTGCCAGCAGCCAAGGGGCAGGGCCGGGGGCAACTAATGAAAAACTGTTTTTT. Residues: CASSQGAGPGATNEKLFF.